These 23 T cell receptor beta chains share one sample of origin, sequenced in a study of T-cell memory formation after mild COVID-19 (dated by TCRdb to the early 2020s). Receptor libraries were prepared by 5' RACE. The listed sequencing device is Illumina NovaSeq 6000. TCRdb redid the processing of the public reads, applying fastp at Q25 and MiXCR, and retained in-frame beta chains. Entries are consolidated by CDR3 protein sequence, retaining the most common genes and DNA. The sample data list 250,000 to 300,000 distinct CDR3 sequences, and around 15% of these were observed just once. The biggest ten clones account for approximately 23% of the sample. Sequenced sample: PBMCs or a T cell subset sorted from them (not recorded which). These TCRs come from a young man who had mild COVID-19 (a few samples of this study predate the infection). The sample titles of this study are shuffled in the database, so cell type and time point are left out; the donor was told from shared clones.

The chain recombines TRBV12-3 or TRBV12-4 with TRBJ1-1, with 7 bases identical to TRBD1. Trimming cost V 6 bases and J 4 bases; bases outside gene matches: 11. The CDR3 extends over 15 amino acids. Here the CDR3 DNA reads TGTGCCAGCAGCAAGGACAGGCTGGGGGGCACTGAAGCTTTCTTT. It encodes CASSKDRLGGTEAFF.

The chain joins TRBV5-6 to TRBJ1-2; D is unresolved. The V gene's germline CDR1 is SGHDT and CDR2 YYEEEE. CDR3 length equals 16 residues. V gave up 0 bases and J gave up 4 bases, with 16 bases separating them. For the CDR3, the DNA is TGTGCCAGCAGCTTGGACATTGGGAGTTTTGGCTATGGCTACACCTTC. Amino acid sequence: CASSLDIGSFGYGYTF.

V gene TRBV7-9 combines with J gene TRBJ2-7; D may be TRBD2 (5 bases). The germline V gene has CDR1 SEHNR and CDR2 FQNEAQ (reference sequence). CDR3 length: 14 residues. Trimming stripped 0 bases from V and 3 bases from J, with 9 bases between. CDR3 in DNA: TGTGCCAGCAGCTTAGCCGGGAACTTCTACGAGCAGTACTTC. This sequence encodes CASSLAGNFYEQYF.

The chain links TRBV6-2 or TRBV6-3 to TRBJ1-2; D remains unclear. CDR1 and CDR2 from the germline V gene are MNHEY and SVGEGT. V gave up 5 bases and J gave up 8 bases, with 21 bases separating them. The CDR3 consists of 15 residues. In DNA, the CDR3 is TGTGCCAGCAGTCTGTACGCCGCGGGAGGAGACGGCTACACCTTC. Translation gives CASSLYAAGGDGYTF.

The chain recombines TRBV6-1 with TRBJ2-3; 11 bases are shared with TRBD2. CDR1 and CDR2 from the germline V gene are MNHNS and SASEGT. V gave up 7 bases and J gave up 7 bases; unmatched junction bases: 4. The CDR3 has 13 residues. CDR3 nucleotide sequence: TGTGCCAGCATTCTAGCGGGGGGTCATACGCAGTATTTT. Amino acid sequence: CASILAGGHTQYF.

In its sample, this clonotype was seen a few times. The chain uses TRBV7-9 and TRBJ1-1; no clear D gene. This CDR3 has 15 residues. Trimming shortened V by 5 bases and J by 4 bases, and 17 bases separated the two germline ends. Germline V CDR1 and CDR2: SEHNR, FQNEAQ (reference sequence). The CDR3 DNA follows: TGTGCCAGCAGCCCCGCCCTTGGCGGTGGCACTGAAGCTTTCTTT. Encoded protein: CASSPALGGGTEAFF.

Many counts were recorded for this clonotype. The J gene is TRBJ2-7, the V gene TRBV15; D is undetermined. The CDR3 totals 14 residues. V lost 0 bases to trimming and J lost 6 bases, with 12 bases between them. Germline CDR1 is LNHNV and CDR2 is YYDKDF (reference sequence). CDR3 loop: CATSRDFDGSEQYV. DNA for the CDR3: TGTGCCACCAGCAGAGATTTTGATGGTTCCGAGCAGTACGTC.

The chain has TRBV28 and TRBJ2-3; D is possibly TRBD2 (5 bases). This CDR3 has 16 amino acids. CDR1 is MDHEN and CDR2 is SYDVKM in the germline V gene. Trimming removed 10 bases from V and 0 bases from J, with 20 bases in between. Written as DNA, the CDR3 is TGTGCCACCGAAGGCAGCGGACGAATCAGCACAGATACGCAGTATTTT. It translates to CATEGSGRISTDTQYF. Drawing the rest from reference TRBV28 and TRBJ2-3, the complete variable domain is DVKVTQSSRYLVKRTGEKVFLECVQDMDHENMFWYRQDPGLGLRLIYFSYDVKMKEKGDIPEGYSVSREKKERFSLILESASTNQTSMYLCATEGSGRISTDTQYFGPGTRLTVL.

This clonotype was seen more than once but under ten times. This sequence joins TRBV7-9 and TRBJ1-5; TRBD1 matches at 7 bases. V shed 6 bases, J shed 2 bases, and the junction held 4 bases outside the gene matches. The CDR3 is made up of 14 amino acids. CDR1 is SEHNR, CDR2 FQNEAQ, per germline (reference sequence). The CDR3 is CASSIGQGNQPQHF. The CDR3 DNA follows: TGTGCCAGCAGTATAGGACAGGGCAATCAGCCCCAGCATTTT.

The genes are TRBV20-1 and TRBJ1-2, with 8 positions matching TRBD1. CDR1 and CDR2 (germline): DFQATT, SNEGSKA (reference sequence). The J segment lost 7 bases and the V segment lost 6 bases, leaving 7 bases of the junction unmatched. The length of the CDR3 is 12 residues. CDR3 loop: CSAARQGFGYTF. In nucleotides, the CDR3 is TGCAGTGCCGCTCGACAGGGGTTTGGCTACACCTTC.

The chain is built from TRBV18 and TRBJ1-5; D ambiguous. Per the germline V gene, CDR1 is KGHSH and CDR2 is LQKENI. Trimming pared 3 bases from V and 7 bases from J, leaving 10 bases between. The CDR3 covers 13 residues. CDR3 in DNA: TGTGCCAGCTCACCGGGAGCTCAGCAGCCCCAGCATTTT. Protein sequence: CASSPGAQQPQHF. The entire variable domain, with the rest obtained from reference TRBV18 and TRBJ1-5, is as follows: NAGVMQNPRHLVRRRGQEARLRCSPMKGHSHVYWYRQLPEEGLKFMVYLQKENIIDESGMPKERFSAEFPKEGPSILRIQQVVRGDSAAYFCASSPGAQQPQHFGDGTRLSIL.

The table lists this clonotype with a few counts. The genes are TRBV2 and TRBJ1-2; the D is unclear. V was clipped by 8 bases and J by 2 bases, with 18 bases between them. The germline gives CDR1 SNHLY, CDR2 FYNNEI. This CDR3 is built from 15 residues. In DNA form, the CDR3 reads TGTGCCAGCCGTCTAGAACCCAATATGAACTATGGCTACACCTTC. Translation gives CASRLEPNMNYGYTF.

This clonotype was detected a few times. The chain combines TRBV7-3 with TRBJ2-3; 7 bases line up with TRBD2. The CDR3 covers 14 residues. The germline CDR1 and CDR2 sequences are SGHTA and FQGTGA. J lost 6 bases, V lost 0 bases, and 3 bases had no gene match. The CDR3: CASSLTSGLDTQYF. The CDR3 nucleotides are TGTGCCAGCAGCTTAACTAGCGGGTTGGATACGCAGTATTTT.

The J gene is TRBJ1-5, the V gene TRBV7-2; D might be TRBD1 (5 bases). The V and J ends lost 5 bases and 6 bases respectively, with 17 bases between them. The V gene's germline CDR1 is SGHTA and CDR2 FQGNSA. This CDR3 comprises 15 residues. Here the CDR3 reads CASSQRQGEAQPQHF. The CDR3 nucleotides are TGTGCCAGCAGCCAGAGGCAGGGAGAGGCTCAGCCCCAGCATTTT.

The rearrangement uses TRBV7-9 and TRBJ2-6, with TRBD1 identical over 7 bases. The CDR3 sequence is 17 residues long. Germline V CDR1 and CDR2: SEHNR, FQNEAQ (reference sequence). The V segment lost 1 base and the J segment 4 bases; nucleotides outside the gene matches: 7. The CDR3 spells CASSLENRGSGANVLTF. The CDR3 DNA reads TGTGCCAGCAGCTTAGAGAACAGGGGCTCCGGGGCCAACGTCCTGACTTTC.

V gene TRBV27 combines with J gene TRBJ2-5; TRBD1 aligns across 7 bases. After removal of 3 bases from V and 4 bases from J, the junction contained 8 bases not matched to a gene. Germline CDR1 is MNHEY and CDR2 is SMNVEV (reference sequence). The CDR3 covers 15 residues. This chain's CDR3 is CASSFGTAGGETQYF. CDR3 coding DNA: TGTGCCAGCAGTTTCGGGACAGCTGGGGGAGAGACCCAGTACTTC.

In this sample, this clonotype turned up many times. The chain is built from TRBV12-3 or TRBV12-4 and TRBJ1-2, with 7 bases fitting TRBD1. The trim removed 6 bases at V and 5 bases at J, leaving 15 bases unmatched. The CDR3 has 16 residues. CDR3 in DNA: TGTGCCAGCAGGCCTAGACAGGGAACCAGCGTTTATGGCTACACCTTC. Translation gives CASRPRQGTSVYGYTF.

The chain is built from TRBV4-1 and TRBJ2-7; 9 bases agree with TRBD1. CDR1 is MGHRA and CDR2 is YSYEKL in the germline V gene. Trimming cost V 0 bases and J 3 bases; bases outside gene matches: 6. The CDR3 consists of 16 residues. The CDR3 spells CASSQDGTGPFYEQYF. In nucleotides, the CDR3 is TGCGCCAGCAGCCAAGATGGGACAGGGCCATTCTACGAGCAGTACTTC.

The chain links TRBV7-2 to TRBJ1-1; D unresolved. This CDR3 is built from 14 residues. Between the trimmed V and J ends, which lost 5 bases and 1 base, there was a span of 11 bases. Germline V gives CDR1 SGHTA, CDR2 FQGNSA. The CDR3 region has the DNA TGTGCCAGCAGCCCAGCGATATCGAACACTGAAGCTTTCTTT. Translated: CASSPAISNTEAFF. Drawing the rest from reference TRBV7-2 and TRBJ1-1, the complete variable domain is GAGVSQSPSNKVTEKGKDVELRCDPISGHTALYWYRQSLGQGLEFLIYFQGNSAPDKSGLPSDRFSAERTGGSVSTLTIQRTQQEDSAVYLCASSPAISNTEAFFGQGTRLTVV.

This clonotype came up a few times. The rearrangement joins TRBV12-3 or TRBV12-4 to TRBJ2-1; D assignment may be TRBD1 or TRBD2 (6 bases each). Trimming removed 3 bases from V and 8 bases from J, with 11 bases in between. The CDR3 runs to 13 residues. The CDR3 nucleotides read TGTGCCAGCAGTTTTACGAGGGGGGATGAGCAGTTCTTC. Its translation is CASSFTRGDEQFF.

The rearrangement joins TRBV6-1 to TRBJ2-5; the match to TRBD1 covers 9 bases. This CDR3 contains 15 residues. With V trimmed by 5 bases and J by 2 bases, 6 bases remained unmatched. Germline CDR1 and CDR2: MNHNS and SASEGT. CDR3 amino acids: CASSPDRGIQETQYF. The CDR3, as DNA: TGTGCCAGCAGTCCGGACAGGGGTATTCAAGAGACCCAGTACTTC.

This clonotype came up a few times. This CDR3 is CASSARGEGYGYTF. CDR3 coding DNA: TGTGCCAGCAGTGCAAGGGGAGAAGGCTATGGCTACACCTTC. The chain is built from TRBV28 and TRBJ1-2; maybe TRBD1 (5 bases). CDR1 and CDR2 from the germline V gene are MDHEN and SYDVKM. The CDR3 runs 14 residues. V gave up 5 bases and J gave up 4 bases, with 14 bases separating them.

The V gene is TRBV4-1, the J gene TRBJ2-2; D is unclear. V shed 3 bases and J shed 0 bases, with 14 bases lying between them. There are 17 residues in the CDR3. From germline, CDR1 is MGHRA and CDR2 YSYEKL. The chain's CDR3 is CASSHPPAEPNTGELFF. CDR3 coding DNA: TGCGCCAGCAGCCACCCCCCTGCGGAACCGAACACCGGGGAGCTGTTTTTT.